This T cell receptor beta chain derives from a study of CD8+CD57+ T cells in acquired aplastic anemia. The V end lost 1 base, the J end lost 6 bases, and 9 bases lay between the germline ends. This CDR3 is 13 amino acids long. Germline-derived CDR1 and CDR2 are SGHAT and FQDESV (reference sequence). According to the study, genomic DNA was the template for TCR beta VDJ and CDR3 profiling. TCRdb passed the reads through MiXCR, listing each CDR3 protein once. Counted here are 100,000 to 150,000 distinct CDR3 sequences, around 41% occurring once; the ten biggest clones make up 8% to 8.5%. This clonotype was recorded at least ten times.

The chain has TRBV11-1 and TRBJ1-2; D remains unclear. The material sequenced was sorted CD4+, CD8+, or CD8+CD57+ T cells (not recorded which) from PBMCs. The clonotype comes from a human donor in good health, serving as a control. For the CDR3, the DNA is TGTGCCAGCAGCTTAGTGTCCGGCGATGGCTACACCTTC. Translating it yields CASSLVSGDGYTF.